These 10 T cell receptor beta chains were sequenced from one sample in a study of PD-L1 blockade in urothelial cancer. Assay used: immunoSEQ multiplex PCR; TCRdb lists only in-frame clones, some missing. Of roughly 120,000 clones listed, around nine tenths are singletons. The time point here: peripheral blood 6 weeks after treatment start. The sequencing here drew on PBMCs, taken around atezolizumab (anti-PD-L1) treatment. The receptors come from a man between 60 and 75 years old with urothelial cancer.

The chain employs TRBV27 and TRBJ2-7; 8 bases match TRBD1. This CDR3 has 14 residues. The V segment lost 4 bases and the J segment 1 base; nucleotides outside the gene matches: 3. Germline V gene sequence: CDR1 MNHEY, CDR2 SMNVEV (reference sequence). CDR3 loop: CASSYRGLSYEQYF. CDR3 nucleotide sequence: TGTGCCAGCAGTTACAGGGGGTTGTCCTACGAGCAGTACTTC.

The chain joins TRBV6-1 to TRBJ2-3; TRBD2 matches 9 bases. This CDR3 is 14 amino acids long. The V gene's germline CDR1 is MNHNS and CDR2 SASEGT. V gave up 0 bases and J gave up 10 bases; unmatched junction bases: 5. The CDR3 DNA reads as TGTGCCAGCAGTGAAGCGTCTAGCGGGGTAGCGCAGTATTTT. Its protein product is CASSEASSGVAQYF.

The chain uses TRBV28 and TRBJ1-4, with D perhaps matching TRBD1 (6 bases). Between the trimmed V and J ends, which lost 4 bases and 4 bases, there was a span of 13 bases. Germline CDR1 MDHEN, CDR2 SYDVKM. The CDR3 extends over 15 amino acids. The DNA for the CDR3 is TGTGCCAGCAGTTCTCCCACAGGGTATAATGAAAAACTGTTTTTT. As protein: CASSSPTGYNEKLFF.

The chain couples TRBV6-1 to TRBJ2-5, with D tentatively TRBD2 (6 bases). CDR1 is MNHNS, CDR2 SASEGT, per germline. Trimming stripped 2 bases from V and 0 bases from J, with 13 bases between. This CDR3 region has 16 residues. In nucleotides, the CDR3 is TGTGCCAGCAGTGAAAGTATCGGGGGATACCAAGAGACCCAGTACTTC. Translated, it gives CASSESIGGYQETQYF.

The chain combines TRBV4-3 with TRBJ1-2; 7 positions match TRBD1. V was pared by 3 bases and J by 7 bases, with 5 bases of the junction left unmatched. This CDR3 spans 13 amino acids. Germline assignment: CDR1 LGHNA and CDR2 YSLEER. Here the CDR3 reads CASSHEGAVGYTF. In DNA form, the CDR3 reads TGCGCCAGCAGCCACGAGGGGGCTGTTGGCTACACCTTC.

The chain is built from TRBV7-2 and TRBJ2-5; D may be TRBD1 (6 bases). Germline CDR1 SGHTA, CDR2 FQGNSA. With 5 bases removed from V and 2 bases from J, the gap between germline ends came to 12 bases. This CDR3 is built from 14 residues. The CDR3 region is CASSRGGWQETQYF. The CDR3 region has the DNA TGTGCCAGCAGCCGAGGGGGTTGGCAAGAGACCCAGTACTTC.

This chain joins TRBV14 and TRBJ2-1; 7 bases line up with TRBD1. There are 12 residues in the CDR3. Germline V gives CDR1 SGHDN, CDR2 FVKESK. The trim removed 4 bases at V and 15 bases at J, leaving 9 bases unmatched. This chain's CDR3 is CASSPRQGLAFF. The CDR3 DNA reads TGTGCCAGCAGCCCGAGACAGGGATTGGCGTTCTTC. Together with reference TRBV14 and TRBJ2-1, the CDR3 gives the full variable domain: EAGVTQFPSHSVIEKGQTVTLRCDPISGHDNLYWYRRVMGKEIKFLLHFVKESKQDESGMPNNRFLAERTGGTYSTLKVQPAELEDSGVYFCASSPRQGLAFFGPGTRLTVL.

This clone has just one count. This chain links TRBV7-2 with TRBJ1-6; D is ambiguous. Per germline, CDR1 SGHTA and CDR2 FQGNSA. The V end was cut by 3 bases, the J end by 6 bases, with 9 bases between. The CDR3 has 14 amino acids. CDR3 nucleotides: TGTGCCAGCAGCTTGACGCGGATTAATTCACCCCTCCACTTT. This gives the protein CASSLTRINSPLHF.

The chain is built from TRBV15 and TRBJ2-1, with D unclear. This CDR3 has 16 residues. Trimming removed 0 bases at V and 1 base at J, with 10 bases between. Germline V gene lookup returns CDR1 LNHNV and CDR2 YYDKDF (reference sequence). DNA of the CDR3: TGTGCCACCAGCAGAGATCTGGCACAGTCCTACAATGAGCAGTTCTTC. It specifies CATSRDLAQSYNEQFF.

This chain uses TRBV5-1 with TRBJ2-5, with 11 bases identical to TRBD2. This CDR3 has 16 amino acids. Per the germline V gene, CDR1 is SGHRS and CDR2 is YFSETQ. With 0 bases clipped from V and 4 bases from J, the junction kept 5 bases outside the gene matches. CDR3 sequence reads: CASSLGLAGGGETQYF. In DNA, the CDR3 is TGCGCCAGCAGCTTGGGTCTAGCGGGAGGAGGAGAGACCCAGTACTTC.